These 18 T cell receptor beta chains were all obtained from the same sample, sequenced in a study of T cells in Graves' hyperthyroidism and ophthalmopathy. The CDR3 regions of TCR beta were amplified from RNA transcripts. Using the HTBI primer set, a first-round RT-PCR was run on the TCR CDR3. One entry per CDR3 protein, called by TCRdb with MiXCR from the multiplex PCR reads. The sample includes 480,000 or so distinct CDR3 sequences, about 45% of them seen just once. The material sequenced was peripheral blood or thyroid tissue (not recorded which). The origin of the receptors is an adult woman with Graves' disease, either hyperthyroidism or ophthalmopathy (not recorded which).

The rearrangement joins TRBV11-2 to TRBJ1-3; 10 bases match TRBD1. The CDR3 covers 18 residues. CDR1 is SGHAT and CDR2 is FQNNGV in the germline V gene. The V gene end was trimmed by 4 bases and the J gene end by 6 bases; junction bases not matched to a gene: 15. The CDR3 nucleotides read TGTGCCAGCAGCTCCAGCTTAACTCCGGGACAGGGGACAAACACCATATATTTT. Protein product: CASSSSLTPGQGTNTIYF.

Ten or more counts support this clonotype. The chain has TRBV7-3 and TRBJ1-1; unclear D gene. Germline V gene sequence: CDR1 SGHTA, CDR2 FQGTGA. Deletions cut 0 bases from V and 5 bases from J, with 16 bases between. The CDR3 sequence is 16 residues long. This CDR3 is CASSLTALTGGTEAFF. The CDR3 DNA reads TGTGCCAGCAGCTTAACGGCCTTGACGGGAGGAACTGAAGCTTTCTTT.

The chain carries TRBV6-4 and TRBJ2-7, with D perhaps being TRBD1 or TRBD2 (6 bases each). The V and J ends lost 4 bases and 3 bases respectively, with 16 bases between them. The CDR3 is 15 residues long. Germline V lookup: CDR1 MRHNA, CDR2 SNTAGT. The CDR3: CASSVRGTRDYEQYF. The DNA for the CDR3 is TGTGCCAGCAGTGTCCGCGGGACAAGGGACTACGAGCAGTACTTC.

In regard to this clonotype: One junction end does not reproduce the germline sequence, and a read error may be involved. The chain joins TRBV14 to TRBJ2-6; D unclear. Germline V lookup: CDR1 SGHDN, CDR2 FVKESK. CDR3 length: 12 residues. This CDR3 is CASSQIGNTEAF. The DNA of the CDR3 is TGTGCCAGCAGCCAGATTGGAAACACTGAAGCTTTC.

The V and J genes are TRBV7-9 and TRBJ2-7; no reliable D call. The ends were cut back, 6 bases at V and 3 bases at J, with 15 bases in the middle. The CDR3 totals 14 residues. CDR1 and CDR2 from the germline V gene are SEHNR and FQNEAQ (reference sequence). The CDR3 region has the DNA TGTGCCAGCAGTTTGCTTATGACTGGCTACGAGCAGTACTTC. This sequence encodes CASSLLMTGYEQYF.

This clonotype was observed a handful of times. V and J are TRBV13 and TRBJ1-2; D perhaps matches TRBD1 (6 bases). Trimming took off 3 bases at V and 2 bases at J, with 13 bases between the two ends. Germline V gene lookup returns CDR1 PRHDT and CDR2 FYEKMQ (reference sequence). The CDR3 extends over 15 amino acids. CDR3: CASSFSTGANYGYTF. CDR3 bases: TGTGCCAGCAGCTTCTCGACAGGTGCCAACTATGGCTACACCTTC.

The chain links TRBV19 to TRBJ1-6, with TRBD1 identical over 8 bases. Germline CDR1 reads LNHDA; CDR2 reads SQIVND (reference sequence). This CDR3 comprises 14 residues. J was trimmed by 9 bases and V by 10 bases; bases with no gene match: 11. For the CDR3, the DNA is TGTGCCACTCAACCAGGGGGCGCGGGTTCACCCCTCCACTTT. This gives the protein CATQPGGAGSPLHF.

This clonotype has a handful of counts. The rearrangement joins TRBV7-8 to TRBJ2-1; 11 nucleotides line up with TRBD2. CDR3 length: 18 amino acids. The V and J ends lost 7 bases and 0 bases, in that order; junction bases with no gene match: 11. Germline V gene lookup returns CDR1 SGHVS and CDR2 FQNEAQ. The CDR3 bases are TGTGCCAGCACCCGGTACTGGACTAGCGGGCGCTCCTACAATGAGCAGTTCTTC. This sequence encodes CASTRYWTSGRSYNEQFF. Together with reference TRBV7-8 and TRBJ2-1, the CDR3 gives the full variable domain: GAGVSQSPRYKVAKRGQDVALRCDPISGHVSLFWYQQALGQGPEFLTYFQNEAQLDKSGLPSDRFFAERPEGSVSTLKIQRTQQEDSAVYLCASTRYWTSGRSYNEQFFGPGTRLTVL.

The CDR3 DNA reads as TGTGCCAGCAGCCCGCGAACCTGGGACAGGGGCGAATATGGCTACACCTTC. This codes for CASSPRTWDRGEYGYTF. This chain connects TRBV7-2 to TRBJ1-2; 10 bases match TRBD1. Germline assignment: CDR1 SGHTA and CDR2 FQGNSA. There are 17 residues in the CDR3. Trimming removed 5 bases from V and 5 bases from J; junction bases left unmatched: 14.

This clonotype was counted a few times. This rearrangement joins TRBV20-1 to TRBJ1-2; 7 bases align to TRBD1. CDR3 length: 15 residues. The germline gives CDR1 DFQATT, CDR2 SNEGSKA (reference sequence). V was pared by 2 bases and J by 3 bases, with 9 bases of the junction left unmatched. Here the CDR3 DNA reads TGCAGTGCTAGACGACAGGGCGGGCCGGACTATGGCTACACCTTC. This encodes CSARRQGGPDYGYTF.

This clonotype occurred a few times. This chain connects TRBV15 to TRBJ1-1, with D unclear. Germline CDR1 is LNHNV and CDR2 is YYDKDF (reference sequence). The CDR3 consists of 16 residues. V lost 5 bases and J lost 0, with 16 bases in between. CDR3 nucleotide sequence: TGTGCCACCAGCGTTGAAGACCATGCGATGAACACTGAAGCTTTCTTT. It codes for CATSVEDHAMNTEAFF.

In this sample, this clonotype turned up a few times. The rearrangement uses TRBV29-1 and TRBJ2-5; D is possibly TRBD1 (6 bases). This CDR3 is built from 13 residues. Germline V gene sequence: CDR1 SQVTM, CDR2 ANQGSEA. Trimming stripped 7 bases from V and 5 bases from J, with 17 bases between. Here the CDR3 reads CSAPGHTSETQYF. The CDR3, as DNA: TGCAGCGCGCCGGGACACACCTCGGAGACCCAGTACTTC.

The CDR3 here is CAISEGGPQHF. For the CDR3, the DNA is TGTGCCATCAGTGAGGGGGGGCCCCAGCATTTT. The chain couples TRBV10-3 to TRBJ1-5, with D possibly being TRBD1 (5 bases). CDR1 is ENHRY, CDR2 SYGVKD, per germline. V was shortened by 2 bases and J by 9 bases, with 5 bases between the two germline ends. This CDR3 has 11 amino acids.

The chain uses TRBV12-3 or TRBV12-4 and TRBJ2-5; D is undetermined. The V gene lost 6 bases and the J gene lost 5 bases, with 7 bases spanning the gap. There are 11 residues in the CDR3. DNA for the CDR3: TGTGCCAGCAGCGTCATGGAGACCCAGTACTTC. This codes for CASSVMETQYF.

This clonotype was seen at least ten times. The CDR3, as DNA: TGCGCCAGCAGCCTTAGAGCGGGACAGGGAGAAGCTTTCTTT. Protein: CASSLRAGQGEAFF. The chain joins TRBV4-1 to TRBJ1-1, with 9 bases that match TRBD1. With 4 bases clipped from V and 8 bases from J, the junction kept 8 bases outside the gene matches. The CDR3 extends over 14 amino acids. Germline CDR1 is MGHRA and CDR2 is YSYEKL.

This clonotype appeared many times. The rearrangement joins TRBV19 to TRBJ1-1; no definite D call. The CDR3 is made up of 16 amino acids. The V end was cut by 3 bases, the J end by 4 bases, with 18 bases between. The V gene's germline CDR1 is LNHDA and CDR2 SQIVND (reference sequence). The CDR3 DNA sequence: TGTGCCAGTAGTATTCACGGCCGGGCAGGACCCACTGAAGCTTTCTTT. It specifies CASSIHGRAGPTEAFF.

CDR3 DNA: TGTGCCAGCAGCACGACAGGAACCCAAGAGACCCAGTACTTC. This translates into CASSTTGTQETQYF. The chain has TRBV7-8 and TRBJ2-5, with D perhaps matching TRBD1 (6 bases). Germline-derived CDR1 and CDR2 are SGHVS and FQNEAQ. The CDR3 loop spans 14 amino acids. Trimming stripped 5 bases from V and 1 base from J, with 11 bases between.

This clonotype was seen at least ten times. The chain uses TRBV20-1 and TRBJ1-5; D unresolved. The germline gives CDR1 DFQATT, CDR2 SNEGSKA (reference sequence). V was pared by 6 bases and J by 7 bases, with 13 bases between. The CDR3 is 12 amino acids. The CDR3 is CSAPENGQPQHF. DNA for the CDR3: TGCAGTGCCCCAGAAAATGGGCAGCCCCAGCATTTT.